The rows below give T cell receptor beta chains drawn from one sample of a study of beta chain features in type 1 diabetes. Measured with immunoSEQ multiplex PCR; TCRdb has only the in-frame clones, and not every one. This table holds around 100,000 clones, 28% found once. Sequenced material: central memory CD4+ T cells from blood. These receptor sequences come from a woman under 30 with type 1 diabetes. The CDR3 runs from the conserved cysteine through the conserved F or W. Fields, in order: D gene, CDR3 length, J gene, clone size, V gene, CDR3 DNA, CDR3 protein. D genes are given only for firm matches. Clone size is not always given. Where it is, it says once, few, many or a class for expanded clones.

D: .; length: 12; J: TRBJ2-7; size: few; V: TRBV2; DNA: TGTGCCAGCAGGGAGTCCTCCTACGAGCAGTACTTC; CDR3: CASRESSYEQYF
D: TRBD1; length: 14; J: TRBJ1-1; size: .; V: TRBV11-2; DNA: TGTGCCAGCAGCTTACAGGGGGGAAACACTGAAGCTTTCTTT; CDR3: CASSLQGGNTEAFF
D: .; length: 16; J: TRBJ2-4; size: few; V: TRBV19; DNA: TGTGCCAGTAAGGGGCAAGACACCCAGACCGGGAACATTCAGTACTTC; CDR3: CASKGQDTQTGNIQYF
D: TRBD1; length: 15; J: TRBJ1-2; size: .; V: TRBV5-6; DNA: TGTGCCAGCAGCTTGGGGGACAGGCCTAACTATGGCTACACCTTC; CDR3: CASSLGDRPNYGYTF
D: .; length: 17; J: TRBJ1-2; size: few; V: TRBV27; DNA: TGTGCCAGCAGTTTATACGGGACTCGGGGGGTATCCTATGGCTACACCTTC; CDR3: CASSLYGTRGVSYGYTF
D: TRBD1; length: 15; J: TRBJ2-1; size: .; V: TRBV7-9; DNA: TGTGCCAGCAGCAAGGGGTGGGACAGGGGCAATGAGCAGTTCTTC; CDR3: CASSKGWDRGNEQFF
D: TRBD2; length: 15; J: TRBJ2-1; size: .; V: TRBV5-1; DNA: TGCGCCAGCAGCAAGGGACTAGCGGACTACAATGAGCAGTTCTTC; CDR3: CASSKGLADYNEQFF
D: TRBD2; length: 13; J: TRBJ2-1; size: few; V: TRBV7-9; DNA: TGTGCCAGCATCCGCGGGAGTAGGAATGAGCAGTTCTTC; CDR3: CASIRGSRNEQFF
D: .; length: 12; J: TRBJ1-1; size: once; V: TRBV6-6; DNA: TGTGCCAGCAACAAGGGAGACACTGAAGCTTTCTTT; CDR3: CASNKGDTEAFF
D: TRBD1; length: 14; J: TRBJ1-1; size: .; V: TRBV18; DNA: TGTGCCAGCTCACCGGACAGGGGAGGGACTGAAGCTTTCTTT; CDR3: CASSPDRGGTEAFF
D: .; length: 18; J: TRBJ2-2; size: .; V: TRBV19; DNA: TGTGCCAGTAGTACCCCAATTTGGGGGGGGCAGGACACCGGGGAGCTGTTTTTT; CDR3: CASSTPIWGGQDTGELFF
D: TRBD2; length: 15; J: TRBJ2-1; size: .; V: TRBV7-9; DNA: TGTGCCAGCAGCTTCGGGACTAGCGAATACAATGAGCAGTTCTTC; CDR3: CASSFGTSEYNEQFF
D: TRBD1; length: 14; J: TRBJ1-1; size: .; V: TRBV5-4; DNA: TGTGCCAGCACCCGGACAGGGGGCGGGACTGAAGCTTTCTTT; CDR3: CASTRTGGGTEAFF
D: TRBD1; length: 14; J: TRBJ1-1; size: .; V: TRBV6-6; DNA: TGTGCCAGCAGGTCCACAGGGGAGAGCACTGAAGCTTTCTTT; CDR3: CASRSTGESTEAFF
D: .; length: 12; J: TRBJ2-5; size: few; V: TRBV5-1; DNA: TGCGCCAGCAGCTTGGTAATGGAGACCCAGTACTTC; CDR3: CASSLVMETQYF
D: TRBD1; length: 15; J: TRBJ2-1; size: .; V: TRBV11-3; DNA: TGTGCCAGCAGCCCCCGCAGGGGGCTCGAGGATGAGCAGTTCTTC; CDR3: CASSPRRGLEDEQFF
D: TRBD1; length: 14; J: TRBJ1-1; size: few; V: TRBV4-1; DNA: TGCGCCAGCAGCCAACGGACAGGCGATCGGGGGGCTTTCTTT; CDR3: CASSQRTGDRGAFF
D: .; length: 15; J: TRBJ2-1; size: .; V: TRBV6-5; DNA: TGTGCCAGCAGTTTTGCCCTATACCCGGGGAATGAGCAGTTCTTC; CDR3: CASSFALYPGNEQFF